The rows below give T cell receptor beta chains drawn from one sample of a study of blood T cells in healthy people across ages. MiXCR, applied by TCRdb to the 5' RACE reads, yields one record per CDR3 protein. This table holds 720,000 or so distinct CDR3 sequences, approximately 40% found once. The sequenced sample was blood. The receptors stem from a man older than 75 in good health. Both conserved end residues are part of each CDR3. The order of the fields is V gene, D gene, clone size, J gene, CDR3 protein, CDR3 DNA. A D gene is named only where the DNA matches it firmly. The size field is filled for only some rows; it gives once, few, many or a size class.

V gene: TRBV14; D gene: NA; clone size: many; J gene: TRBJ2-6; CDR3 protein: CASQGSGANVLTF; CDR3 DNA: TGTGCCAGCCAGGGCTCTGGGGCCAACGTCCTGACTTTC
V gene: TRBV4-3; D gene: NA; clone size: NA; J gene: TRBJ2-1; CDR3 protein: CASSQDPEGTPNNEQFF; CDR3 DNA: TGCGCCAGCAGCCAAGATCCCGAGGGGACACCTAACAATGAGCAGTTCTTC
V gene: TRBV18; D gene: TRBD2; clone size: NA; J gene: TRBJ2-5; CDR3 protein: CASSPPAGGIEKTQYF; CDR3 DNA: TGTGCCAGCTCACCACCAGCGGGGGGAATCGAGAAGACCCAGTACTTC
V gene: TRBV6-2/TRBV6-3; D gene: TRBD1; clone size: many; J gene: TRBJ2-3; CDR3 protein: CASSPGTGADTQYF; CDR3 DNA: TGTGCCAGCAGCCCCGGGACAGGGGCAGATACGCAGTATTTT
V gene: TRBV20-1; D gene: NA; clone size: NA; J gene: TRBJ2-3; CDR3 protein: CSARDRLIADTQYF; CDR3 DNA: TGCAGTGCTAGAGATCGGCTGATCGCAGATACGCAGTATTTT
V gene: TRBV10-3; D gene: TRBD2; clone size: NA; J gene: TRBJ2-7; CDR3 protein: CAISGLAGVGNEQYF; CDR3 DNA: TGTGCCATCAGTGGACTAGCGGGAGTAGGCAATGAGCAGTACTTC
V gene: TRBV7-2; D gene: NA; clone size: many; J gene: TRBJ1-2; CDR3 protein: CASSLAEANYGYTF; CDR3 DNA: TGTGCCAGCAGCTTAGCAGAGGCTAACTATGGCTACACCTTC
V gene: TRBV28; D gene: NA; clone size: NA; J gene: TRBJ2-7; CDR3 protein: CASSVWQGGYEQYF; CDR3 DNA: TGTGCCAGCAGTGTTTGGCAGGGGGGATACGAGCAGTACTTC
V gene: TRBV12-3/TRBV12-4; D gene: TRBD1; clone size: few; J gene: TRBJ2-1; CDR3 protein: CASSPRQGMNNEQFF; CDR3 DNA: TGTGCCAGCAGTCCCCGACAGGGAATGAACAATGAGCAGTTCTTC
V gene: TRBV20-1; D gene: NA; clone size: NA; J gene: TRBJ2-3; CDR3 protein: CSASAVTGADTQYF; CDR3 DNA: TGCAGTGCTAGCGCAGTGACTGGGGCAGATACGCAGTATTTT
V gene: TRBV6-4; D gene: TRBD1; clone size: NA; J gene: TRBJ1-1; CDR3 protein: CASSDWDRVHTEAFF; CDR3 DNA: TGTGCCAGCAGTGACTGGGACAGGGTTCACACTGAAGCTTTCTTT
V gene: TRBV5-4; D gene: TRBD2; clone size: few; J gene: TRBJ2-5; CDR3 protein: CASSSPGTKETQYF; CDR3 DNA: TGTGCCAGCAGCTCCCCCGGGACTAAAGAGACCCAGTACTTC
V gene: TRBV6-5; D gene: TRBD2; clone size: many; J gene: TRBJ2-7; CDR3 protein: CASSDPGTSGYEQYF; CDR3 DNA: TGTGCCAGCAGTGACCCCGGGACTAGCGGCTACGAGCAGTACTTC
V gene: TRBV29-1; D gene: TRBD1; clone size: NA; J gene: TRBJ2-1; CDR3 protein: CSVRTGASSYNEQFF; CDR3 DNA: TGCAGCGTCCGTACAGGGGCGAGCTCCTACAATGAGCAGTTCTTC
V gene: TRBV24-1; D gene: TRBD1; clone size: NA; J gene: TRBJ2-7; CDR3 protein: CATSDSRQGAQEAQYF; CDR3 DNA: TGTGCCACCAGTGACTCTCGACAGGGTGCACAAGAGGCCCAGTACTTC
V gene: TRBV20-1; D gene: NA; clone size: once; J gene: TRBJ2-3; CDR3 protein: CSAHLSLQGGRTDTQYF; CDR3 DNA: TGCAGTGCTCACCTTTCCCTACAGGGTGGTCGCACAGATACGCAGTATTTT
V gene: TRBV5-1; D gene: NA; clone size: few; J gene: TRBJ2-1; CDR3 protein: CASSRSGGLSYNEQFF; CDR3 DNA: TGCGCCAGCAGCAGATCCGGGGGGCTCTCCTACAATGAGCAGTTCTTC
V gene: TRBV20-1; D gene: NA; clone size: NA; J gene: TRBJ1-2; CDR3 protein: CSARTTGRYNYGYTF; CDR3 DNA: TGCAGTGCTAGAACGACGGGACGTTATAACTATGGCTACACCTTC
V gene: TRBV2; D gene: NA; clone size: few; J gene: TRBJ2-5; CDR3 protein: CASSPPGPKETQYF; CDR3 DNA: TGTGCCAGCAGTCCCCCGGGACCCAAAGAGACCCAGTACTTC
V gene: TRBV12-3/TRBV12-4; D gene: TRBD2; clone size: many; J gene: TRBJ2-2; CDR3 protein: CASSLGGAGELFF; CDR3 DNA: TGTGCCAGCAGTTTGGGGGGGGCCGGGGAGCTGTTTTTT
V gene: TRBV29-1; D gene: TRBD2; clone size: few; J gene: TRBJ2-2; CDR3 protein: CSVGTSGNTGELFF; CDR3 DNA: TGCAGCGTCGGGACTAGCGGAAACACCGGGGAGCTGTTTTTT
V gene: TRBV12-3/TRBV12-4; D gene: TRBD2; clone size: NA; J gene: TRBJ2-2; CDR3 protein: CASSFGSGRNTGELFF; CDR3 DNA: TGTGCCAGCAGTTTCGGGAGCGGGAGGAACACCGGGGAGCTGTTTTTT
V gene: TRBV4-2; D gene: NA; clone size: NA; J gene: TRBJ2-6; CDR3 protein: CASSQATGFFGANVLTF; CDR3 DNA: TGTGCCAGCAGCCAGGCTACAGGGTTCTTTGGGGCCAACGTCCTGACTTTC
V gene: TRBV14; D gene: NA; clone size: NA; J gene: TRBJ2-7; CDR3 protein: CASNQRGGGYHEQYF; CDR3 DNA: TGTGCCAGCAACCAACGGGGCGGCGGGTACCACGAGCAGTACTTC
V gene: TRBV10-3; D gene: TRBD1; clone size: NA; J gene: TRBJ2-3; CDR3 protein: CAISEGTATDTQYF; CDR3 DNA: TGTGCCATCAGTGAGGGGACAGCTACAGATACGCAGTATTTT
V gene: TRBV4-3; D gene: NA; clone size: NA; J gene: TRBJ1-1; CDR3 protein: CASSQEKGRKAEAFF; CDR3 DNA: TGCGCCAGCAGCCAAGAGAAGGGCAGAAAAGCTGAAGCTTTCTTT
V gene: TRBV7-2; D gene: TRBD1; clone size: many; J gene: TRBJ2-7; CDR3 protein: CASSGKGDSYEQYF; CDR3 DNA: TGTGCCAGCAGCGGTAAGGGGGACAGCTACGAGCAGTACTTC
V gene: TRBV4-3; D gene: TRBD2; clone size: NA; J gene: TRBJ2-3; CDR3 protein: CASSQALTSGRVDTQYF; CDR3 DNA: TGCGCCAGCAGCCAAGCTCTGACTAGCGGGAGAGTAGATACGCAGTATTTT
V gene: TRBV11-2; D gene: NA; clone size: many; J gene: TRBJ2-1; CDR3 protein: CASRPSRGPYNEQFF; CDR3 DNA: TGTGCCAGCAGACCCTCGCGGGGGCCCTACAATGAGCAGTTCTTC
V gene: TRBV20-1; D gene: NA; clone size: NA; J gene: TRBJ2-7; CDR3 protein: CSARGISYNEQYF; CDR3 DNA: TGCAGTGCTAGGGGGATCTCCTACAATGAGCAGTACTTC
V gene: TRBV5-1; D gene: TRBD1; clone size: few; J gene: TRBJ1-1; CDR3 protein: CASSPGDRTNTEAFF; CDR3 DNA: TGCGCCAGCAGCCCGGGGGACAGGACGAACACTGAAGCTTTCTTT
V gene: TRBV9; D gene: NA; clone size: NA; J gene: TRBJ2-3; CDR3 protein: CASSFGASNSDTQYF; CDR3 DNA: TGTGCCAGCAGCTTCGGAGCATCGAACTCAGATACGCAGTATTTT
V gene: TRBV7-2; D gene: NA; clone size: NA; J gene: TRBJ2-3; CDR3 protein: CASRVGTDTQYF; CDR3 DNA: TGTGCCAGCAGGGTGGGCACAGATACGCAGTATTTT
V gene: TRBV6-6; D gene: NA; clone size: NA; J gene: TRBJ2-7; CDR3 protein: CASSYLTDYEQYF; CDR3 DNA: TGTGCCAGCAGTTACTTGACAGACTACGAGCAGTACTTC
V gene: TRBV7-2; D gene: TRBD2; clone size: many; J gene: TRBJ2-2; CDR3 protein: CASSLTSGNTGELFF; CDR3 DNA: TGTGCCAGCAGCCTGACTAGCGGTAACACCGGGGAGCTGTTTTTT
V gene: TRBV5-1; D gene: TRBD1; clone size: NA; J gene: TRBJ1-1; CDR3 protein: CASSFRQGSVVNTEAFF; CDR3 DNA: TGCGCCAGCAGCTTTCGACAGGGTTCCGTGGTGAACACTGAAGCTTTCTTT
V gene: TRBV6-5; D gene: NA; clone size: few; J gene: TRBJ1-2; CDR3 protein: CASSQGRQPYGYTF; CDR3 DNA: TGTGCCAGCAGCCAGGGACGGCAGCCTTATGGCTACACCTTC
V gene: TRBV7-2; D gene: NA; clone size: NA; J gene: TRBJ2-5; CDR3 protein: CASSLKGPETQYF; CDR3 DNA: TGTGCCAGCAGCTTAAAGGGGCCGGAGACCCAGTACTTC
V gene: TRBV7-2; D gene: TRBD2; clone size: NA; J gene: TRBJ2-5; CDR3 protein: CASSFTGTSGGRPWEQYF; CDR3 DNA: TGTGCCAGCAGCTTTACCGGGACTAGCGGGGGCCGGCCTTGGGAGCAGTACTTC
V gene: TRBV7-2; D gene: TRBD2; clone size: few; J gene: TRBJ2-2; CDR3 protein: CASSLGGRNGELFF; CDR3 DNA: TGTGCCAGCAGCCTCGGGGGGAGAAACGGGGAGCTGTTTTTT
V gene: TRBV7-9; D gene: NA; clone size: few; J gene: TRBJ2-1; CDR3 protein: CASSNYRDYNEQFF; CDR3 DNA: TGTGCCAGCAGTAACTACCGGGACTACAATGAGCAGTTCTTC
V gene: TRBV18; D gene: NA; clone size: once; J gene: TRBJ2-7; CDR3 protein: CASSRGEGLEQYF; CDR3 DNA: TGTGCCAGCTCGAGGGGAGAGGGACTTGAGCAGTACTTC
V gene: TRBV10-3; D gene: NA; clone size: NA; J gene: TRBJ2-5; CDR3 protein: CAISSLIRQETQYF; CDR3 DNA: TGTGCCATCAGTAGCTTAATTCGTCAAGAGACCCAGTACTTC
V gene: TRBV12-5; D gene: NA; clone size: NA; J gene: TRBJ2-3; CDR3 protein: CASGLYPFTDTQYF; CDR3 DNA: TGTGCTAGTGGTTTGTACCCGTTCACAGATACGCAGTATTTT
V gene: TRBV30; D gene: NA; clone size: few; J gene: TRBJ2-3; CDR3 protein: CAWSVSVRTDTQYF; CDR3 DNA: TGTGCCTGGAGTGTATCGGTTCGCACAGATACGCAGTATTTT
V gene: TRBV12-3/TRBV12-4; D gene: NA; clone size: NA; J gene: TRBJ1-5; CDR3 protein: CASSAEGGNQPQHF; CDR3 DNA: TGTGCCAGCAGTGCCGAAGGGGGCAATCAGCCCCAGCATTTT
V gene: TRBV6-1; D gene: NA; clone size: NA; J gene: TRBJ2-1; CDR3 protein: CASKIQNAYNEQFF; CDR3 DNA: TGTGCCAGCAAAATCCAAAACGCCTACAATGAGCAGTTCTTC
V gene: TRBV6-5; D gene: TRBD1; clone size: few; J gene: TRBJ2-7; CDR3 protein: CASRHGTGNTYEQYF; CDR3 DNA: TGTGCCAGCAGACATGGGACAGGGAACACCTACGAGCAGTACTTC
V gene: TRBV5-5; D gene: TRBD1; clone size: many; J gene: TRBJ1-5; CDR3 protein: CASSLGQGGQPQHF; CDR3 DNA: TGTGCCAGCAGCCTCGGACAGGGAGGGCAGCCCCAGCATTTT
V gene: TRBV20-1; D gene: NA; clone size: NA; J gene: TRBJ2-1; CDR3 protein: CSANTKWGPNNEQFF; CDR3 DNA: TGCAGTGCTAACACTAAGTGGGGACCCAACAATGAGCAGTTCTTC
V gene: TRBV19; D gene: NA; clone size: few; J gene: TRBJ2-3; CDR3 protein: CASTRGAGPTDTQYF; CDR3 DNA: TGTGCCAGTACCCGCGGGGCCGGCCCCACAGATACGCAGTATTTT
V gene: TRBV9; D gene: TRBD2; clone size: NA; J gene: TRBJ2-1; CDR3 protein: CASSVLAGDNEQFF; CDR3 DNA: TGTGCCAGCAGCGTACTAGCGGGAGACAATGAGCAGTTCTTC
V gene: TRBV28; D gene: NA; clone size: NA; J gene: TRBJ2-7; CDR3 protein: CASDRGVGSYEQYF; CDR3 DNA: TGTGCCAGCGACCGAGGGGTAGGGTCCTACGAGCAGTACTTC
V gene: TRBV7-2; D gene: NA; clone size: NA; J gene: TRBJ2-5; CDR3 protein: CASIARYTQETQYF; CDR3 DNA: TGTGCCAGCATCGCCCGCTACACACAAGAGACCCAGTACTTC
V gene: TRBV6-5; D gene: TRBD1; clone size: few; J gene: TRBJ2-1; CDR3 protein: CASSYIWTGVTSEQFF; CDR3 DNA: TGTGCCAGCAGCTACATTTGGACAGGGGTGACAAGTGAGCAGTTCTTC
V gene: TRBV29-1; D gene: TRBD2; clone size: many; J gene: TRBJ2-1; CDR3 protein: CSVEATSGSSFSEQFF; CDR3 DNA: TGCAGCGTTGAAGCAACCAGCGGGAGCTCATTTAGTGAGCAGTTCTTC
V gene: TRBV5-1; D gene: TRBD2; clone size: NA; J gene: TRBJ2-5; CDR3 protein: CASSLNGGAVETQYF; CDR3 DNA: TGCGCCAGCAGCTTAAACGGGGGGGCCGTAGAGACCCAGTACTTC
V gene: TRBV20-1; D gene: NA; clone size: few; J gene: TRBJ2-7; CDR3 protein: CSARDFILTSYEQYF; CDR3 DNA: TGCAGTGCTAGAGATTTTATCCTAACGTCCTACGAGCAGTACTTC
V gene: TRBV4-3; D gene: TRBD1; clone size: NA; J gene: TRBJ1-4; CDR3 protein: CASSKRQGATNEKLFF; CDR3 DNA: TGCGCCAGCAGCAAGAGACAGGGGGCGACTAATGAAAAACTGTTTTTT